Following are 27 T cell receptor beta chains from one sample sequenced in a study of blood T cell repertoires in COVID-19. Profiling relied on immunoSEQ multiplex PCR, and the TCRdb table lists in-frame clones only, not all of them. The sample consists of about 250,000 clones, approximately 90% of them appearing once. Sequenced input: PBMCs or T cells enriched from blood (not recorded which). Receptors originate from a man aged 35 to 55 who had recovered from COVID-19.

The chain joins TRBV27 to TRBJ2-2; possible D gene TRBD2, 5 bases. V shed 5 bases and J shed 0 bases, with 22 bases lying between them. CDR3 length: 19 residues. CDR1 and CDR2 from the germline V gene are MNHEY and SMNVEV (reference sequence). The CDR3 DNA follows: TGTGCCAGCAGTCCAGAGCGGTGGAATTATATCGCGAACACCGGGGAGCTGTTTTTT. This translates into CASSPERWNYIANTGELFF.

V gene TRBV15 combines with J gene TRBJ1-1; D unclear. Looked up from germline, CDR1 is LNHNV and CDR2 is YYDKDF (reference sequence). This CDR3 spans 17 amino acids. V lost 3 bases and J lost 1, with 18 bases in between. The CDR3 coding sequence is TGTGCCACCAGCAGTCTTAATCTAAACCCAGGGAACACTGAAGCTTTCTTT. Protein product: CATSSLNLNPGNTEAFF. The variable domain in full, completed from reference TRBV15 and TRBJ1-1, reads DAMVIQNPRYQVTQFGKPVTLSCSQTLNHNVMYWYQQKSSQAPKLLFHYYDKDFNNEADTPDNFQSRRPNTSFCFLDIRSPGLGDTAMYLCATSSLNLNPGNTEAFFGQGTRLTVV.

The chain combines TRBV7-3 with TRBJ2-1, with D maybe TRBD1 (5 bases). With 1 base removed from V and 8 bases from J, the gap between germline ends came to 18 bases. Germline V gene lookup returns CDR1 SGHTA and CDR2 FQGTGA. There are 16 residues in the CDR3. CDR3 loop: CASSLSRQGGTHEQFF. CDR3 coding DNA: TGTGCCAGCAGCTTAAGTCGGCAGGGCGGAACCCATGAGCAGTTCTTC.

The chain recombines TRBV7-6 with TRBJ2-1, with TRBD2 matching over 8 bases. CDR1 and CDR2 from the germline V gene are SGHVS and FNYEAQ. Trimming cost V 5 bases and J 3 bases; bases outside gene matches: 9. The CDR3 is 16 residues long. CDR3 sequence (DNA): TGTGCCAGCAGCGTCGGGCAAGCGGGGGTCTACAATGAGCAGTTCTTC. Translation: CASSVGQAGVYNEQFF.

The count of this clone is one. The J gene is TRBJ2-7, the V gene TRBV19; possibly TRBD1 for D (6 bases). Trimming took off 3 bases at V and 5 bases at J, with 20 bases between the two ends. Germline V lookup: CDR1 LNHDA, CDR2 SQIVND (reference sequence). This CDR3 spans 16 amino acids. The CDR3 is CASSILKPGHLNEQYF. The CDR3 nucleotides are TGTGCCAGTAGTATTTTAAAACCGGGACATTTAAACGAGCAGTACTTC.

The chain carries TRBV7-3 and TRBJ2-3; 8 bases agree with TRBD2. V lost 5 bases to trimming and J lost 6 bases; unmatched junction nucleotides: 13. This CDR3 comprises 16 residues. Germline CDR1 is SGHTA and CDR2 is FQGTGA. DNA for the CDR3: TGTGCCAGCAGCCCCGGACTAGCCCAGGCGGGCGATACGCAGTATTTT. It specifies CASSPGLAQAGDTQYF.

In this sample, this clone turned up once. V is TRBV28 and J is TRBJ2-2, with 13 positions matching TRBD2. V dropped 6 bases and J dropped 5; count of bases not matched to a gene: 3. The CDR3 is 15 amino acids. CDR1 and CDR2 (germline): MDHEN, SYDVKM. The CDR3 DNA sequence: TGTGCCAGCAGGACTAGCGGGAGGTGGACCGGGGAGCTGTTTTTT. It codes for CASRTSGRWTGELFF.

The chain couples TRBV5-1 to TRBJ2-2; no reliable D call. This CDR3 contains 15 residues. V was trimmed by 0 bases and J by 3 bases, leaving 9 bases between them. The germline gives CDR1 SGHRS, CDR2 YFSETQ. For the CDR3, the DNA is TGCGCCAGCAGCTTGGTTAGCCAATACACCGGGGAGCTGTTTTTT. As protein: CASSLVSQYTGELFF.

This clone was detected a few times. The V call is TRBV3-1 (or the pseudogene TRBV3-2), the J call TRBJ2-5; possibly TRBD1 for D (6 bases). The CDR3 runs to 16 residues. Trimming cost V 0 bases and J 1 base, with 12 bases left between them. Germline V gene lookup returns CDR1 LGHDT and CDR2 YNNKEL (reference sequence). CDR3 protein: CASSQDSSGVQETQYF. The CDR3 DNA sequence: TGTGCCAGCAGCCAAGATAGTTCAGGGGTCCAAGAGACCCAGTACTTC.

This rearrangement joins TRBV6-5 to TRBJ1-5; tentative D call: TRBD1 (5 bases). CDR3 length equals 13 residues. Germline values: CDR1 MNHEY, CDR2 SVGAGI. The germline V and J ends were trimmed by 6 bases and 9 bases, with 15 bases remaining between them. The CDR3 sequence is CASSQGGFAPQHF. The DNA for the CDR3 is TGTGCCAGCAGCCAGGGAGGTTTTGCGCCCCAGCATTTT.

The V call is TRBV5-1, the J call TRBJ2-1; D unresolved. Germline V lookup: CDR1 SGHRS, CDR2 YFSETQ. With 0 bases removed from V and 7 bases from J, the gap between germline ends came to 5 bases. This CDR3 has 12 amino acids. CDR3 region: CASSLVPNEQFF. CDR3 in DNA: TGCGCCAGCAGCTTGGTTCCGAATGAGCAGTTCTTC.

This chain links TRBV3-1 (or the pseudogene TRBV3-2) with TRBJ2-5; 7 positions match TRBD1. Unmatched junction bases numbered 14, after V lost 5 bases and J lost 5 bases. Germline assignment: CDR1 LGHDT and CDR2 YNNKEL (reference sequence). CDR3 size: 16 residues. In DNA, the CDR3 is TGTGCCAGCAGCTCGAAAAACAGGGGATTTAGGGAGACCCAGTACTTC. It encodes CASSSKNRGFRETQYF.

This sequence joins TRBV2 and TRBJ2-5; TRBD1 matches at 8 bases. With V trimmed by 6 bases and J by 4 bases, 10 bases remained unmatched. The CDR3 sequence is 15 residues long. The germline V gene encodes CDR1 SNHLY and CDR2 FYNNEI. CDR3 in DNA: TGTGCCAGCAGGGTTTCGACAGGGGTTTTAGAGACCCAGTACTTC. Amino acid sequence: CASRVSTGVLETQYF.

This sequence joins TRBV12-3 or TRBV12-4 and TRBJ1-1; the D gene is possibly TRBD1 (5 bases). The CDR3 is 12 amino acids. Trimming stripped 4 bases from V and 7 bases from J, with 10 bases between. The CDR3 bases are TGTGCCAGCAGTTCCGGGACTGGTGAAGCTTTCTTT. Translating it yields CASSSGTGEAFF.

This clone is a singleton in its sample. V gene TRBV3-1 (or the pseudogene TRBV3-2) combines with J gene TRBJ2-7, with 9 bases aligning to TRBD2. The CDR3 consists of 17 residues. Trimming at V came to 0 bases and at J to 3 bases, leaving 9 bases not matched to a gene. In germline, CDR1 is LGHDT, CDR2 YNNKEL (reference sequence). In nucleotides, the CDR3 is TGTGCCAGCAGCCAAGATCTCCGGGTAGCGGGAGACTACGAGCAGTACTTC. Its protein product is CASSQDLRVAGDYEQYF.

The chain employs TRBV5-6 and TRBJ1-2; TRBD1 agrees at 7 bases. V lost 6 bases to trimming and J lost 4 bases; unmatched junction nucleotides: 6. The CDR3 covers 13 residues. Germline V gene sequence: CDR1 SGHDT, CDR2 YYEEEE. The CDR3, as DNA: TGTGCCAGCAACAGGGACAGCAGCTATGGCTACACCTTC. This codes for CASNRDSSYGYTF. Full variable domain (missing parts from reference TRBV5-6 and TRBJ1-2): DAGVTQSPTHLIKTRGQQVTLRCSPKSGHDTVSWYQQALGQGPQFIFQYYEEEERQRGNFPDRFSGHQFPNYSSELNVNALLLGDSALYLCASNRDSSYGYTFGSGTRLTVV.

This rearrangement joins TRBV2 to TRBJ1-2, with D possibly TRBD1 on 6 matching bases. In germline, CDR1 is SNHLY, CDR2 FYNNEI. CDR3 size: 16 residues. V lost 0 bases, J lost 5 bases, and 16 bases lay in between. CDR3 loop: CASSEAVGVTGYGYTF. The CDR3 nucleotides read TGTGCCAGCAGTGAAGCTGTTGGGGTAACAGGGTATGGCTACACCTTC.

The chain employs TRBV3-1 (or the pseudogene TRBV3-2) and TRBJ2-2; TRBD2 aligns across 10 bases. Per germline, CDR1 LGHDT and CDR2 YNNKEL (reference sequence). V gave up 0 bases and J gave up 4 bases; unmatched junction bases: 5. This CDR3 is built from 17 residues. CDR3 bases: TGTGCCAGCAGCCAAGATCGCCTAGCGGGGGTCACCGGGGAGCTGTTTTTT. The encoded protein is CASSQDRLAGVTGELFF.

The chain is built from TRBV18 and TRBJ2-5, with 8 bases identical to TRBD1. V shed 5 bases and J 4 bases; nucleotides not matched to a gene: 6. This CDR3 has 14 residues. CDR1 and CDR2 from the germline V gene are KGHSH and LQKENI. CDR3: CASSYGQGRETQYF. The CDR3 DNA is TGTGCCAGCTCATACGGACAGGGACGAGAGACCCAGTACTTC.

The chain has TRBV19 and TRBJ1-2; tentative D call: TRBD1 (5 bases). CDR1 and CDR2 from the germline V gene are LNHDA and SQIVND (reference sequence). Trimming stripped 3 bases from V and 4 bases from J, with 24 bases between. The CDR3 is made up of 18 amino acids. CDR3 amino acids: CASSITGRGDLPPYGYTF. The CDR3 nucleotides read TGTGCCAGTAGTATCACCGGACGGGGGGACCTCCCCCCCTATGGCTACACCTTC.

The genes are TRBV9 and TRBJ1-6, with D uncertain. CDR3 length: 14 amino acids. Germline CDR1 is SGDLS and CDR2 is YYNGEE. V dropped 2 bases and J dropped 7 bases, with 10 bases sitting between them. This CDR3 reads CASSVATYNSPLHF. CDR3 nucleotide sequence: TGTGCCAGCAGCGTCGCTACGTACAATTCACCCCTCCACTTT.

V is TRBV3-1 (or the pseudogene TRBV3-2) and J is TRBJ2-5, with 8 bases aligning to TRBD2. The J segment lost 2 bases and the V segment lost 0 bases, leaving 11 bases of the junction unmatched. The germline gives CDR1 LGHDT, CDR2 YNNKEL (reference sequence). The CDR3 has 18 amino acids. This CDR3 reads CASSQDRGERGRQETQYF. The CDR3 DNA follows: TGTGCCAGCAGCCAAGATCGGGGGGAGCGGGGGAGGCAAGAGACCCAGTACTTC.

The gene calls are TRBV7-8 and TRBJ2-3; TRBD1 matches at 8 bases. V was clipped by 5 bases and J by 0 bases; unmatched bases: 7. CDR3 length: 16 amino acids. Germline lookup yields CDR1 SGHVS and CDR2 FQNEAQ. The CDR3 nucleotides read TGTGCCAGCAGCCCCCGACAGGGGCTAAGCACAGATACGCAGTATTTT. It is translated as CASSPRQGLSTDTQYF. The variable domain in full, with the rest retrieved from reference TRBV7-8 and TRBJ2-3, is GAGVSQSPRYKVAKRGQDVALRCDPISGHVSLFWYQQALGQGPEFLTYFQNEAQLDKSGLPSDRFFAERPEGSVSTLKIQRTQQEDSAVYLCASSPRQGLSTDTQYFGPGTRLTVL.

CDR3 sequence reads: CASSFAGGTGNTIYF. CDR3 DNA: TGTGCCAGCAGTTTCGCAGGGGGAACTGGAAACACCATATATTTT. This chain joins TRBV6-5 and TRBJ1-3; TRBD1 agrees at 7 bases. With 4 bases clipped from V and 2 bases from J, the junction kept 5 bases outside the gene matches. This CDR3 has 15 residues. Germline CDR1 MNHEY, CDR2 SVGAGI.

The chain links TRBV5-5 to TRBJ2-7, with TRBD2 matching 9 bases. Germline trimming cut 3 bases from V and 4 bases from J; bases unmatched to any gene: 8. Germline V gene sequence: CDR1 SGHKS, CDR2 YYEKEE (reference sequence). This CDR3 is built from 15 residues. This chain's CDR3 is CASSWPGLAVYEQYF. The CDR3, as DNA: TGTGCCAGCAGCTGGCCGGGACTAGCAGTTTACGAGCAGTACTTC.

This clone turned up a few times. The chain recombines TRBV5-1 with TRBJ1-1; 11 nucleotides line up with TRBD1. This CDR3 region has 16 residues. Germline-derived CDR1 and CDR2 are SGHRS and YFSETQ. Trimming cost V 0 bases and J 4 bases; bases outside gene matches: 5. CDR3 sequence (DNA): TGCGCCAGCAGCTTGGGGACAGGGGGCGCGAGCACTGAAGCTTTCTTT. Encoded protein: CASSLGTGGASTEAFF.

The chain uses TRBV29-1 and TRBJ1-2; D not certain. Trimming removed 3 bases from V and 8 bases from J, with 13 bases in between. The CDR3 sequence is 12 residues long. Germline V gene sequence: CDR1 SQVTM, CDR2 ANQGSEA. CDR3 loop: CSVDDTEYGYTF. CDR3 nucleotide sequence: TGCAGCGTTGACGACACAGAGTACGGCTACACCTTC.